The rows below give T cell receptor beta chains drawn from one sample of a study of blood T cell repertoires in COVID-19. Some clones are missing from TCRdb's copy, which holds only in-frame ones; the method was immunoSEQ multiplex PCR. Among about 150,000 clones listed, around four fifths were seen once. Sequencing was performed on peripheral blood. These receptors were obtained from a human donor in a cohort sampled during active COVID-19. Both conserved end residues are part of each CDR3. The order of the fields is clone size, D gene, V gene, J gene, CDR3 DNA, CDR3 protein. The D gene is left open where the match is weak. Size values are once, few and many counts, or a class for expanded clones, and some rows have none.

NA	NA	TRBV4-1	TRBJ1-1	TGCGCCAGCAGCCATCTACAGGTGAACACTGAAGCTTTCTTT	CASSHLQVNTEAFF
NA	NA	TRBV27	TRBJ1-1	TGTGCCAGCAGCCCCTCTATGAACACTGAAGCTTTCTTT	CASSPSMNTEAFF
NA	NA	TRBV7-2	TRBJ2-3	TGTGCCAGCAGCTTCGACAGGATAACAGATACGCAGTATTTT	CASSFDRITDTQYF
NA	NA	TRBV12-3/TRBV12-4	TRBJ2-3	TGTGCCAGCAGTTTACCGGCAGATACGCAGTATTTT	CASSLPADTQYF
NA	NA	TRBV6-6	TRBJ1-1	TGTGCCAGCAGTTACCTTGACCCGAGGGACACTGAAGCTTTCTTT	CASSYLDPRDTEAFF
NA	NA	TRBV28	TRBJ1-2	TGTGCCAGCAAGTTCGCCGACAGCCTTCACTATGGCTACACCTTC	CASKFADSLHYGYTF
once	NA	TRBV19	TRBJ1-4	TGTGCCAGTAGTCTCGGACAGCCAAATGAAAAACTGTTTTTT	CASSLGQPNEKLFF
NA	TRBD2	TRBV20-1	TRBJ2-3	TGCAGTGCTAGTTCCTCCGGGACTAGCGGCACAGATACGCAGTATTTT	CSASSSGTSGTDTQYF
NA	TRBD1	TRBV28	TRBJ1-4	TGTGCCAGCAGTTCAAGGACAGGTGTTGAAAAACTGTTTTTT	CASSSRTGVEKLFF
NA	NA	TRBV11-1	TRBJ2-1	TGTGCCAGCAGCGCCGGGGTAGGGCCCTACAATGAGCAGTTCTTC	CASSAGVGPYNEQFF
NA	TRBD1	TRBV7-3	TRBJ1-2	TGTGCCAGCAGCTTAACGATCACAGGGGAGTATGGCTACACCTTC	CASSLTITGEYGYTF
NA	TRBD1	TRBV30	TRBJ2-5	TGTGCCTGGAGTGGATACCGACAGGGTGCGGAGACCCAGTACTTC	CAWSGYRQGAETQYF
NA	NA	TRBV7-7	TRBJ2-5	TGTGCTAGCAGCCCCGCCCTAGGGGCGGAGACCCAGTACTTC	CASSPALGAETQYF
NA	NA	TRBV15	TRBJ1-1	TGTGCCACCAGCAAACTGAGGGTTTCGCGGGGTGAAGCTTTCTTT	CATSKLRVSRGEAFF
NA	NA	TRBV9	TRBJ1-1	TGTGCCAGCAGCCCCCCCCCGGGGGTCAACACTGAAGCTTTCTTT	CASSPPPGVNTEAFF
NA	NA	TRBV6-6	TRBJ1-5	TGTGCCAGTGGGGGGGATAGCAATCAGCCCCAGCATTTT	CASGGDSNQPQHF
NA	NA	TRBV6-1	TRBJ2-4	TGTGCCAGCAGTGAACTGAGCGGTCTAGCCAAAAACATTCAGTACTTC	CASSELSGLAKNIQYF
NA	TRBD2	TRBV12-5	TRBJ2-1	TGTGCTAGTGGGCCAACTAGCGGCCACAATGAGCAGTTCTTC	CASGPTSGHNEQFF
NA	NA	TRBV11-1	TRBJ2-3	TGTGCCAGCAGCTTGGCGGGGCAGGATACGCAGTATTTT	CASSLAGQDTQYF
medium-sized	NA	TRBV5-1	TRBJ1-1	TGCGCCAGCAGCTTGAGCGGGGGGCTCACTGAAGCTTTCTTT	CASSLSGGLTEAFF
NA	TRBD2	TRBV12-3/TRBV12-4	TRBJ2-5	TGTGCCAGCAGGGGGACTAGCAGAGAGACCCAGTACTTC	CASRGTSRETQYF
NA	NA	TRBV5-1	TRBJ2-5	TGCGCCAGCAGCTTGGATGGCGGGACCCAAGAGACCCAGTACTTC	CASSLDGGTQETQYF
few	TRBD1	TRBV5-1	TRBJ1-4	TGCGCCAGCAGCTTGGATGGCCAGGGGGGTAATGAAAAACTGTTTTTT	CASSLDGQGGNEKLFF
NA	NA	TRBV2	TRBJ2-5	TGTGCCAGCAGTTTACCCAGGGGGGATATGGAGACCCAGTACTTC	CASSLPRGDMETQYF
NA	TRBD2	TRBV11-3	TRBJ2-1	TGTGCCAGCAGCCCAAGACTAGCGGGGGGCCGCAAGTTCTTC	CASSPRLAGGRKFF
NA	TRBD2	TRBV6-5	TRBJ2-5	TGTGCCAGCAGTCCGGGACTAGCGGGAGAGACCCAGTACTTC	CASSPGLAGETQYF
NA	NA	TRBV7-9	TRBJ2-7	TGTGCCAGCAGCTTAACAGCCCCCTACGAGCAGTACTTC	CASSLTAPYEQYF
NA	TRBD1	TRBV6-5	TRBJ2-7	TGTGCCAGCAGTTGGGACAGGGATTCCTACGAGCAGTACTTC	CASSWDRDSYEQYF
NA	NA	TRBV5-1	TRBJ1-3	TGCGCCAGCAGCTTCACTGTTGGTGGAAACACCATATATTTT	CASSFTVGGNTIYF
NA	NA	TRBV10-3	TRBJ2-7	TGTGCCATCAGTGCAGGAAGCTCCTACGAGCAGTACTTC	CAISAGSSYEQYF
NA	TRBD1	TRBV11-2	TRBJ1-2	TGTGCCAGCAGCTTAGACCCCGGGACAGGGCGGTATGGCTACACCTTC	CASSLDPGTGRYGYTF
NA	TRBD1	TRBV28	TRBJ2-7	TGTGCCAGCAGGTGGGGGACAGGGGCCTACGAGCAGTACTTC	CASRWGTGAYEQYF
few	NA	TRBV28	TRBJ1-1	TGTGCCAGCAGTTCACCGGCGGTGGGTGTCGCTGAAGCTTTCTTT	CASSSPAVGVAEAFF
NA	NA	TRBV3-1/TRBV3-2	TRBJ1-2	TGTGCCAGCAGCCGTCAGGGGATTTTCTATGGCTACACCTTC	CASSRQGIFYGYTF
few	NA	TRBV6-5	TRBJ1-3	TGTGCCAGCACCCAAAGGACAGAGGGAAACACCATATATTTT	CASTQRTEGNTIYF
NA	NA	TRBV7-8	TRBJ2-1	TGTGCCAGCAGCCCCGGGGGGCCTCCCCCGAATGAGCAGTTCTTC	CASSPGGPPPNEQFF
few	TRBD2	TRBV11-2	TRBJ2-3	TGTGCCAGCAGCTTAGGTGGCGGGAGAATCACAGATACGCAGTATTTT	CASSLGGGRITDTQYF
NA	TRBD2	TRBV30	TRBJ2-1	TGTGCCTGGAGTGTAGGACTAGCGGGAGAGGGTGAGCAGTTCTTC	CAWSVGLAGEGEQFF
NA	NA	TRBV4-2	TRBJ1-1	TGTGCCAGCAGCCAAGACCTGGAGCTTAACACTGAAGCTTTCTTT	CASSQDLELNTEAFF
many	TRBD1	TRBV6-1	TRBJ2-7	TGTGCCAGCAGTGAAGCTGGGGGGACAGGGGCCGAGCAGTACTTC	CASSEAGGTGAEQYF
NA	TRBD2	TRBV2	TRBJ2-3	TGTGCCAGCACACGACTAGCGGGGACCATCACAGATACGCAGTATTTT	CASTRLAGTITDTQYF